Presented here are 32 T cell receptor beta chains from one specimen sequenced in a study of blood T cell dynamics during melanoma immunotherapy. Using immunoSEQ multiplex PCR, the repertoire was profiled, and TCRdb retains in-frame clones only, with some absent. This sample has 16,000 or so clones, with roughly 84% found just once. Time point of the sample: pre-treatment baseline. The sequencing here drew on blood, taken from a patient treated with checkpoint blockade. Receptors originate from a human donor with melanoma.

This rearrangement joins TRBV2 to TRBJ1-2; a weak D match, TRBD1 (5 bases). The CDR3 runs to 14 residues. The germline V gene has CDR1 SNHLY and CDR2 FYNNEI. V lost 2 bases and J lost 5, with 12 bases in between. This chain's CDR3 is CASSEYRAGYGYTF. The CDR3 bases are TGTGCCAGCAGTGAATATAGGGCAGGGTATGGCTACACCTTC. The full variable domain, its missing parts supplied by reference TRBV2 and TRBJ1-2, is EPEVTQTPSHQVTQMGQEVILRCVPISNHLYFYWYRQILGQKVEFLVSFYNNEISEKSEIFDDQFSVERPDGSNFTLKIRSTKLEDSAMYFCASSEYRAGYGYTFGSGTRLTVV.

V is TRBV4-2 and J is TRBJ2-3, with 7 bases that match TRBD2. After removal of 2 bases from V and 5 bases from J, the junction contained 7 bases not matched to a gene. The CDR3 contains 15 residues. The germline V gene encodes CDR1 LGHNA and CDR2 YNFKEQ. The DNA for the CDR3 is TGTGCCAGCAGCCAAAGGTTGGTAGCGGGAGATACGCAGTATTTT. As protein: CASSQRLVAGDTQYF.

The rearrangement uses TRBV19 and TRBJ1-2, with unresolved D. V was pared by 8 bases and J by 8 bases, with 21 bases between. The CDR3 is 14 amino acids. CDR1 is LNHDA and CDR2 is SQIVND in the germline V gene (reference sequence). The CDR3 protein is CASLPAAPIGGYTF. The CDR3 region has the DNA TGTGCCAGTCTGCCAGCAGCACCTATTGGGGGCTACACCTTC.

This chain joins TRBV10-3 and TRBJ1-1; D perhaps matches TRBD1 (5 bases). CDR1 and CDR2 from the germline V gene are ENHRY and SYGVKD. Trimming left V 4 bases short and J 4 bases short, with 16 bases between. CDR3 length: 15 amino acids. CDR3 in amino acids: CAISVTGGGSTEAFF. In DNA form, the CDR3 reads TGTGCCATCAGTGTAACAGGTGGGGGTAGCACTGAAGCTTTCTTT.

This clone was found once. The chain carries TRBV5-1 and TRBJ2-3; 11 bases are shared with TRBD2. After removal of 3 bases from V and 4 bases from J, the junction contained 10 bases not matched to a gene. CDR1 is SGHRS, CDR2 YFSETQ, per germline. The CDR3 extends over 17 amino acids. The CDR3 loop is CASSSRLAGTPPDTQYF. CDR3 in DNA: TGCGCCAGCAGCTCGCGACTAGCGGGGACCCCCCCAGATACGCAGTATTTT.

The chain links TRBV5-4 to TRBJ2-7; 8 nucleotides agree with TRBD1. Germline CDR1 is SGHNT and CDR2 is YYREEE (reference sequence). The CDR3 spans 14 residues. V gave up 7 bases and J gave up 1 base; unmatched junction bases: 7. The CDR3 region is CASRGQGNSYEQYF. CDR3 nucleotides: TGTGCCAGCCGAGGACAGGGTAATTCCTACGAGCAGTACTTC.

This clone has only a few counts. V is TRBV4-2 and J is TRBJ2-7, with D tentatively TRBD1 (6 bases). Looked up from germline, CDR1 is LGHNA and CDR2 is YNFKEQ. The CDR3 loop spans 13 amino acids. The germline V and J ends were trimmed by 5 bases and 3 bases, with 11 bases remaining between them. CDR3 loop: CASSSTGSYEQYF. CDR3 DNA sequence: TGTGCCAGCAGCTCGACAGGAAGCTACGAGCAGTACTTC.

There are a few counts of this clone. The chain recombines TRBV4-1 with TRBJ2-7, with a tentative D call TRBD2 (5 bases). Trimming removed 0 bases from V and 2 bases from J, with 14 bases in between. CDR1 is MGHRA and CDR2 is YSYEKL in the germline V gene. The CDR3 extends over 16 amino acids. CDR3 DNA: TGCGCCAGCAGCCAAGAGCAGTACAGCGGAGCCTACGAGCAGTACTTC. The encoded protein is CASSQEQYSGAYEQYF.

This chain joins TRBV5-1 and TRBJ2-1; D remains ambiguous. Germline V gene data show CDR1 as SGHRS and CDR2 as YFSETQ. V dropped 4 bases and J dropped 0 bases, with 14 bases sitting between them. This CDR3 comprises 16 residues. CDR3 region: CASSIAHTSSYNEQFF. The CDR3 coding sequence is TGCGCCAGCAGCATAGCCCATACGAGCTCCTACAATGAGCAGTTCTTC. The whole variable domain, remainder taken from reference TRBV5-1 and TRBJ2-1, is KAGVTQTPRYLIKTRGQQVTLSCSPISGHRSVSWYQQTPGQGLQFLFEYFSETQRNKGNFPGRFSGRQFSNSRSEMNVSTLELGDSALYLCASSIAHTSSYNEQFFGPGTRLTVL.

This CDR3 reads CARRAEKLNTEAFF. The CDR3 region has the DNA TGTGCCAGGAGGGCAGAGAAGCTGAACACTGAAGCTTTCTTT. This rearrangement joins TRBV6-4 to TRBJ1-1; no firm D call. Trimming stripped 9 bases from V and 0 bases from J, with 14 bases between. This CDR3 region has 14 residues. Germline V gene data show CDR1 as MRHNA and CDR2 as SNTAGT.

V gene TRBV11-3 combines with J gene TRBJ2-7; 7 nucleotides agree with TRBD2. Per the germline V gene, CDR1 is SGHNT and CDR2 is YENEEA. The CDR3 is 13 residues long. The V and J ends lost 5 bases and 4 bases, in that order; junction bases with no gene match: 5. CDR3 in amino acids: CASSRAGEYEQYF. The DNA for the CDR3 is TGTGCCAGCAGCCGGGCGGGGGAGTACGAGCAGTACTTC.

The rearrangement uses TRBV2 and TRBJ2-5; 7 bases map to TRBD1. V dropped 7 bases and J dropped 2; count of bases not matched to a gene: 7. The germline V gene encodes CDR1 SNHLY and CDR2 FYNNEI. The CDR3 runs 14 residues. The chain's CDR3 is CASTETGKQETQYF. CDR3 DNA: TGTGCCAGCACGGAGACAGGGAAACAAGAGACCCAGTACTTC.

The rearrangement links TRBV6-5 to TRBJ2-1; 7 nucleotides align to TRBD2. The CDR3 loop spans 13 amino acids. The germline V gene encodes CDR1 MNHEY and CDR2 SVGAGI. V was pared by 2 bases and J by 16 bases, with 11 bases of the junction left unmatched. The CDR3 region is CASSYPLANELFF. The CDR3 DNA reads TGTGCCAGCAGTTACCCACTAGCGAATGAGCTCTTCTTC.

This clone was recorded once. This chain links TRBV4-1 with TRBJ1-4; 9 positions agree with TRBD1. CDR3 length equals 15 residues. In germline, CDR1 is MGHRA, CDR2 YSYEKL. With V trimmed by 0 bases and J by 9 bases, 5 bases remained unmatched. The CDR3 loop is CASSQEGQGLKKLFF. As DNA, the CDR3 is TGCGCCAGCAGCCAAGAGGGACAGGGTCTGAAAAAACTGTTTTTT.

This clone was counted once. The J gene is TRBJ2-2, the V gene TRBV7-6, with D maybe TRBD1 (6 bases). Germline assignment: CDR1 SGHVS and CDR2 FNYEAQ. This CDR3 comprises 17 residues. Trimming took off 2 bases at V and 2 bases at J, with 15 bases between the two ends. This CDR3 is CASSLLGGQINTGELFF. The CDR3 region has the DNA TGTGCCAGCAGCTTATTAGGGGGTCAAATTAACACCGGGGAGCTGTTTTTT.

In this sample, this clone turned up once. The rearrangement links TRBV4-2 to TRBJ2-2, with a tentative D call TRBD2 (6 bases). Deletions cut 5 bases from V and 2 bases from J, with 9 bases between. The CDR3 covers 14 residues. Germline values: CDR1 LGHNA, CDR2 YNFKEQ. Here the CDR3 reads CASSSGVNTGELFF. CDR3 nucleotides: TGTGCCAGCAGCTCGGGGGTTAACACCGGGGAGCTGTTTTTT.

This chain connects TRBV7-3 to TRBJ1-1; D perhaps matches TRBD1 (5 bases). V shed 3 bases and J shed 6 bases, with 23 bases lying between them. The germline CDR1 and CDR2 sequences are SGHTA and FQGTGA. The CDR3 length is 17 residues. The CDR3 loop reads CASSLGPLAGSLPEAFF. The CDR3 DNA is TGTGCCAGCAGCTTGGGACCCCTGGCAGGGAGCCTCCCTGAAGCTTTCTTT.

The J gene is TRBJ2-1, the V gene TRBV5-1, with D hard to call. Per the germline V gene, CDR1 is SGHRS and CDR2 is YFSETQ. V lost 6 bases and J lost 0, with 13 bases in between. The CDR3 runs 15 residues. The CDR3 sequence: CASTLDPSSYNEQFF. Written as DNA, the CDR3 is TGCGCCAGCACCCTAGACCCTAGCTCCTACAATGAGCAGTTCTTC.

The chain recombines TRBV12-5 with TRBJ1-1; D is possibly TRBD1 (5 bases). This CDR3 is 13 amino acids long. Trimming shortened V by 5 bases and J by 5 bases, and 12 bases separated the two germline ends. Germline V gene sequence: CDR1 LGHNT, CDR2 FRNRAP. The CDR3 sequence is CASGHGQGTEAFF. The CDR3 bases are TGTGCTAGTGGTCACGGGCAGGGTACTGAAGCTTTCTTT.

DNA for the CDR3: TGTGCCAGCAGCCCCGGTCGGGCCTACGAGCAGTACTTC. The encoded protein is CASSPGRAYEQYF. V and J are TRBV28 and TRBJ2-7; D not resolved. CDR1 and CDR2 from the germline V gene are MDHEN and SYDVKM. This CDR3 contains 13 residues. The V and J ends lost 6 bases and 2 bases respectively, with 11 bases between them.

V is TRBV6-5 and J is TRBJ2-7; a possible D gene is TRBD2 (6 bases). The CDR3 spans 14 residues. V was cut by 5 bases and J by 3 bases, with 14 bases left in between. CDR1 and CDR2 from the germline V gene are MNHEY and SVGAGI. The CDR3 DNA is TGTGCCAGCAGTCGACGCGGGACGGACTACGAGCAGTACTTC. As protein: CASSRRGTDYEQYF.

This chain joins TRBV14 and TRBJ2-3; D not resolved. The V gene's germline CDR1 is SGHDN and CDR2 FVKESK. This CDR3 spans 12 amino acids. V shed 3 bases and J shed 6 bases, with 7 bases lying between them. The CDR3 DNA sequence: TGTGCCAGCAGCCACTATGGTGATACGCAGTATTTT. Translation: CASSHYGDTQYF.

This clone was observed a handful of times. The rearrangement links TRBV14 to TRBJ1-1; a possible D gene is TRBD1 (6 bases). The CDR3 totals 13 residues. V lost 0 bases, J lost 11 bases, and 13 bases lay in between. CDR1 and CDR2 (germline): SGHDN, FVKESK. The CDR3 region has the DNA TGTGCCAGCAGCCAAGATCAGAACAGGGTCGCTTTCTTT. Translating it yields CASSQDQNRVAFF.

J is TRBJ1-1 and V is TRBV29-1; D gene uncertain. This CDR3 has 13 amino acids. The ends were cut back, 6 bases at V and 4 bases at J, with 15 bases in the middle. CDR1 and CDR2 from the germline V gene are SQVTM and ANQGSEA. CDR3 DNA: TGCAGCGTCCTTGAGGGCCCATCCACTGAAGCTTTCTTT. Amino acid sequence: CSVLEGPSTEAFF.

The chain links TRBV6-6 to TRBJ2-3; TRBD2 matches 7 bases. Germline-derived CDR1 and CDR2 are MNHNY and SVGAGI (reference sequence). Trimming at V came to 6 bases and at J to 2 bases, leaving 8 bases not matched to a gene. This CDR3 region has 15 residues. As DNA, the CDR3 is TGTGCCAGCAGCCGTACTAGCGTATACACAGATACGCAGTATTTT. This sequence encodes CASSRTSVYTDTQYF.

The rearrangement uses TRBV19 and TRBJ1-4; 8 bases agree with TRBD1. The germline V gene encodes CDR1 LNHDA and CDR2 SQIVND (reference sequence). After removal of 2 bases from V and 8 bases from J, the junction contained 4 bases not matched to a gene. The CDR3 extends over 14 amino acids. The CDR3 reads CASSIQGAREKLFF. DNA for the CDR3: TGTGCCAGTAGTATACAGGGGGCGAGAGAAAAACTGTTTTTT. The full variable domain, with the rest looked up from reference TRBV19 and TRBJ1-4, is DGGITQSPKYLFRKEGQNVTLSCEQNLNHDAMYWYRQDPGQGLRLIYYSQIVNDFQKGDIAEGYSVSREKKESFPLTVTSAQKNPTAFYLCASSIQGAREKLFFGSGTQLSVL.

Here the CDR3 DNA reads TGTGCCAGCAGTTACTCGTTGAGCGGCAATCAGCCCCAGCATTTT. Encoded protein: CASSYSLSGNQPQHF. This sequence joins TRBV6-6 and TRBJ1-5; D is ambiguous. Germline values: CDR1 MNHNY, CDR2 SVGAGI (reference sequence). The CDR3 spans 15 residues. V was shortened by 0 bases and J by 2 bases, with 8 bases between the two germline ends.

This clone was seen a single time. This chain joins TRBV5-4 and TRBJ1-2; perhaps TRBD1 as D (5 bases). The germline V gene encodes CDR1 SGHNT and CDR2 YYREEE (reference sequence). The V end was cut by 0 bases, the J end by 1 base, with 7 bases between. CDR3 size: 14 residues. The CDR3 DNA follows: TGTGCCAGCAGCTTGGGGGGGTTTAACTATGGCTACACCTTC. Translation gives CASSLGGFNYGYTF. Full variable domain (missing parts from reference TRBV5-4 and TRBJ1-2): ETGVTQSPTHLIKTRGQQVTLRCSSQSGHNTVSWYQQALGQGPQFIFQYYREEENGRGNFPPRFSGLQFPNYSSELNVNALELDDSALYLCASSLGGFNYGYTFGSGTRLTVV.

This CDR3 is CASSKREGDTQYF. The CDR3 bases are TGTGCCAGCAGCAAGAGGGAGGGAGATACGCAGTATTTT. The chain has TRBV7-3 and TRBJ2-3; 7 bases are a match to TRBD2. V lost 5 bases and J lost 5; bases outside the gene matches: 4. Looked up from germline, CDR1 is SGHTA and CDR2 is FQGTGA. This CDR3 region has 13 residues.

The rearrangement uses TRBV5-1 and TRBJ2-5; 7 bases are shared with TRBD1. With the DNA end fitting TRBJ2-7 better, the J assignment may be wrong. The germline V gene encodes CDR1 SGHRS and CDR2 YFSETQ. The CDR3 loop spans 15 amino acids. The CDR3 nucleotides read TGCGCCAGCAGCTTGGTGACAGGGCGGGCCCACGAGCAGTACTTC. Translated: CASSLVTGRAHEQYF.

The chain recombines TRBV6-5 with TRBJ2-7, with 8 bases fitting TRBD1. The CDR3 covers 15 residues. Germline V gene data show CDR1 as MNHEY and CDR2 as SVGAGI. V was pared by 4 bases and J by 6 bases, with 11 bases of the junction left unmatched. The CDR3 bases are TGTGCCAGCAGTTCCCCCGGGACAGGTGCGGGCGAGCAGTACTTC. It translates to CASSSPGTGAGEQYF.

The chain has TRBV5-6 and TRBJ2-7, with D perhaps TRBD1 (5 bases). CDR1 and CDR2 from the germline V gene are SGHDT and YYEEEE. Trimming took 1 base from V and 6 from J, leaving 8 bases between them. The CDR3 length is 12 residues. CDR3 in amino acids: CASSLLRGEQYF. As DNA, the CDR3 is TGTGCCAGCAGCTTGTTAAGGGGCGAGCAGTACTTC.